Listed below are T cell receptor beta chains from one sample, sequenced in a study of blood T cell repertoires in COVID-19. Assay: immunoSEQ multiplex PCR; the TCRdb copy retains only in-frame clones and omits some. The sample lists tens of thousands of clones; about nine tenths were seen once. Material: peripheral blood. The receptors shown here come from a middle-aged man with COVID-19, enrolled during active disease. Each CDR3 is given with its conserved first and last residue. D genes are given only for firm matches. Not every row has a clone size; where given, it reads once, few, many or a size class.

d_gene	len	v_gene	abundance	j_gene	CDR3nt	CDR3aa
TRBD1	15	TRBV10-3	once	TRBJ1-1	TGTGCCATCAGTGCCCGACAGGGCCAGAACACTGAAGCTTTCTTT	CAISARQGQNTEAFF
.	16	TRBV24-1	.	TRBJ1-3	TGTGCCACCAGTGATTTTTGTCAGGGGAGGGCAAACACCATATATTTT	CATSDFCQGRANTIYF
.	12	TRBV5-4	.	TRBJ1-1	TGTGCCAGCAGCGATAACAGGGCAGAAGCTTTCTTT	CASSDNRAEAFF
.	15	TRBV12-5	.	TRBJ1-2	TGTGCTAGTGGTTTGCCCTCCCTGGACACGATGGGCTACACCTTC	CASGLPSLDTMGYTF
TRBD1	15	TRBV3-1/TRBV3-2	.	TRBJ2-2	TGTGCCAGCAGCCTTGGGACAGTGAACACCGGGGAGCTGTTTTTT	CASSLGTVNTGELFF
.	13	TRBV7-3	few	TRBJ2-7	TGTGCCAGCAGCCCCCAGGCAGGGGAGAACCAGTACTTC	CASSPQAGENQYF
TRBD2	15	TRBV2	.	TRBJ2-7	TGTGCCAGCAGATTCCCCCCGGGACTAATCTACGAGCAGTACTTC	CASRFPPGLIYEQYF
.	13	TRBV2	.	TRBJ2-1	TGTGCCAGCAGTGAAGTGGACAGTAATGAGCAGTTCTTC	CASSEVDSNEQFF
.	15	TRBV4-2	.	TRBJ2-1	TGTGCCAGCAGCCAAGGGAATGGAGAATTCGATGAGCAGTTCTTC	CASSQGNGEFDEQFF
.	17	TRBV28	medium-sized	TRBJ2-1	TGTGCCAGCAGTCCACCCAGAGGACATCCCGGTATCAATGAGCAGTTCTTC	CASSPPRGHPGINEQFF
TRBD2	15	TRBV11-2	.	TRBJ2-3	TGTGCCAGCAGCTCGGGAGGGGGAAATACAGATACGCAGTATTTT	CASSSGGGNTDTQYF
.	16	TRBV11-3	.	TRBJ1-4	TGTGCCAGCAGCTTAAGTTCGTGGGGGGTGCGCGAAAAACTGTTTTTT	CASSLSSWGVREKLFF
.	15	TRBV20-1	.	TRBJ1-3	TGCAGTGCTAGTCGAGAGTTCGGGAGTGGAAACACCATATATTTT	CSASREFGSGNTIYF
TRBD1	13	TRBV18	.	TRBJ1-1	TGTGCCAGCTCACCCTTACAGGGGGCTGAAGCTTTCTTT	CASSPLQGAEAFF
TRBD2	14	TRBV7-9	.	TRBJ2-1	TGTGCCAGCAGCTTTCTAGCGGGGGGTAATGAGCAGTTCTTC	CASSFLAGGNEQFF
TRBD2	16	TRBV19	.	TRBJ2-7	TGTGCCAGTAGCTCTGATGTAGCGGGGGACTCCTACGAGCAGTACTTC	CASSSDVAGDSYEQYF
.	13	TRBV7-9	.	TRBJ2-5	TGTGCCAGCAGCTCCTTTTCCCAAGAGACCCAGTACTTC	CASSSFSQETQYF
TRBD1	18	TRBV15	.	TRBJ1-5	TGTGCCACCAGCAGAGATACCAACACCGGGACAGGAAATCAGCCCCAGCATTTT	CATSRDTNTGTGNQPQHF
.	13	TRBV10-1	.	TRBJ1-1	TGCGCCAGCAGTGACTCCGGCGGGGGGCCAGCTTTCTTT	CASSDSGGGPAFF
.	16	TRBV29-1	.	TRBJ2-4	TGCAGCGTTGGAGGAATAGGACAGCTAGCCAAAAACATTCAGTACTTC	CSVGGIGQLAKNIQYF
.	14	TRBV2	.	TRBJ2-7	TGTGCCAGCAGATGGACAGCGGATGTCTACGAGCAGTACTTC	CASRWTADVYEQYF
.	14	TRBV27	.	TRBJ1-2	TGTGCCAGCGGGGGGGCAGGGGCGTACTATGGCTACACCTTC	CASGGAGAYYGYTF